This record concerns one TCR beta chain sequence. This clone's antigen is unknown. No much larger clonotype is one base removed from it; base qualities were not supplied. V was cut back by 0 bases and J by 4 bases, leaving a gap of 16 bases between them. CDR3 length: 17 amino acids, cysteine to phenylalanine. CDR3 DNA only is kept here, 51 bases in frame from base 1. The germline V gene supplies CDR1 MGHRA and CDR2 YSYEKL. This record belongs to a study of PD-L1 blockade in urothelial cancer (dated by TCRdb to the late 2010s). About the investigation overall: Every patient began therapy at some point between 2013 and 2015 and was given atezolizumab 1,200 mg intravenously every 3 weeks. Patients had an ECOG performance status of 0 or 1 and had received between 0 and 3 prior chemotherapy regimens. About 90% of the roughly 30 patients were males with bladder-origin urothelial cancer, and about 60% of the roughly 30 reported a prior smoking history. Nine or ten patients reached durable clinical benefit, while 20 patients did not. Pretreatment tumor samples, along with matched peripheral blood serially collected before and after atezolizumab treatment, were subjected to TCR sequencing. The study was an exploratory multi-omic analysis of somatic, immune and clinical correlates of response to PD-L1 blockade with atezolizumab in urothelial cancer. Blood samples gave median yields of around 150,000 T cells and 82,636 unique TCRs, along with a median clonality of 0.080. In the same patients, pretreatment tumors underwent whole exome sequencing and RNA sequencing in addition to TCR sequencing. Just over 28 patients had pretreatment blood TCR-seq, around 25 had at least one posttreatment blood collection, and around 25 had tumor TCR-seq. Blood samples were analyzed 3 weeks after the start of treatment (second dose) and 6 weeks after the start of treatment. Durable clinical benefit meant progression-free survival longer than 6 months, and TCR features were also tested against progression-free and overall survival. Broad study findings and their caveats: Because of the small sample size (n ≈ 31) and the many exploratory analyses performed, the results are intended to be regarded as hypothesis-generating. Improved progression-free and overall survival was associated with having pretreatment peripheral blood TCR clonality below the median. At 3 weeks after the start of treatment, tumor-associated TCR clones in peripheral blood had expanded more in patients with durable benefit (n ≈ 24, p = 0.022).

Synthetic TCR analog templates were spiked into each PCR so that absolute template abundance could be estimated from read counts. TCRbeta CDR3 regions were amplified from genomic DNA with bias-controlled V and J gene primers using the immunoSEQ assay. Sequencing of rearranged TCRbeta segments was performed at approximately 20X coverage. The authors' pipeline ran thus. Sequencing errors were corrected by clustering and CDR3s were annotated against IMGT to assign V, D and J genes. Out-of-frame and stop-codon sequences were excluded, and only productive TCRbeta rearrangements were used in downstream analyses. Clonality was computed as one minus Shannon entropy normalized by the log of the number of unique productive sequences. Clones differing between time points or between blood and tumor were identified by Fisher's exact test with Benjamini-Hochberg correction at adjusted p below 0.01. Not all clones reach the TCRdb copy of this immuneACCESS table, which keeps in-frame sequences only. Checked studies attribute under half of the gap to unresolved V genes and leave the rest unexplained. V, J and clone size are those of that table, while D and trimming were read from the DNA. The sample table lists around 53,000 clones, approximately 85% of them with a count of one. Under 2.5% of the sample is in the top ten clones.

This specimen's time point label, per the study, means: peripheral blood 6 weeks after treatment start. The cohort included some 30 patients with locally advanced or metastatic urothelial carcinoma who were treated at Memorial Sloan Kettering on a trial protocol. Peripheral blood mononuclear cells were collected pretreatment and during treatment, at between 1 and 8 total time points per patient. The Qiagen DNeasy Blood extraction kit was used to purify genomic DNA from total PBMCs and from tumor samples. Collected pretreatment and during treatment, PBMCs were isolated and stored as previously described.

The starting material was PBMCs, obtained around atezolizumab (anti-PD-L1) treatment. The V gene is TRBV4-1 and the J gene is TRBJ1-3, with an unclear D gene assignment. The TCR sequence derives from a man in his forties or fifties with urothelial cancer. The nucleotide sequence is TGCGCCAGCAGCCAAGATTTTACCTCCGTGCGGGGAAACACCATATATTTT. Translation gives CASSQDFTSVRGNTIYF.